A selection of T cell receptor beta chains follows, all from one sample in a study of T cell responses to AZD1222 COVID-19 vaccine. Measured with immunoSEQ multiplex PCR; TCRdb has only the in-frame clones, and not every one. The profile covers about 140,000 clones, with 85% to 90% appearing a single time and more than 1.5% taken by the ten largest. The sample here was peripheral blood, taken on day 0 of AZD1222 vaccination. The receptors shown here come from an adult in good health. Each CDR3 is given with its conserved first and last residue. Each record gives: D gene, V gene, clone size, J gene, CDR3 DNA, CDR3 protein. D genes are given only for firm matches. A clone size is listed for some rows: how often the clone was seen (once, few, many), or a class if it is expanded.

D: TRBD2; V: TRBV5-1; size: once; J: TRBJ2-3; DNA: TGCGCCAGCAGCTTGAGAGCGGGGGCAGATACGCAGTATTTT; CDR3: CASSLRAGADTQYF
D: NA; V: TRBV5-6; size: NA; J: TRBJ1-3; DNA: TGTGCCAGCAGCCTCCAACGGGCAGATAACGATGGAAACACCATATATTTT; CDR3: CASSLQRADNDGNTIYF
D: NA; V: TRBV11-2; size: NA; J: TRBJ2-1; DNA: TGTGCCAGCAGCGACCGGACCCGGGGTGTTGAGCAGTTCTTC; CDR3: CASSDRTRGVEQFF
D: NA; V: TRBV3-1/TRBV3-2; size: NA; J: TRBJ2-2; DNA: TGTGCCAGCAGCCAAGGGGCGCCGGCCGGGGAGCTGTTTTTT; CDR3: CASSQGAPAGELFF
D: NA; V: TRBV27; size: NA; J: TRBJ1-2; DNA: TGTGCCAGCAGTATTACAGGGACTAACTATGGCTACACCTTC; CDR3: CASSITGTNYGYTF
D: TRBD1; V: TRBV5-1; size: once; J: TRBJ1-4; DNA: TGCGCCAGCAGGCGGACAGGGGATGGAGAAAAACTGTTTTTT; CDR3: CASRRTGDGEKLFF
D: TRBD1; V: TRBV10-3; size: NA; J: TRBJ2-2; DNA: TGTGCCATCAGACTAGACAGGGGGCATAGTCCCGGGGAGCTGTTTTTT; CDR3: CAIRLDRGHSPGELFF
D: NA; V: TRBV4-1; size: NA; J: TRBJ1-6; DNA: TGCGCCAGCAGCCAAGACCCTGGCTATAATTCACCCCTCCACTTT; CDR3: CASSQDPGYNSPLHF
D: TRBD1; V: TRBV7-9; size: once; J: TRBJ2-7; DNA: TGTGCCAGCAGCAAAGGGACAGGGGACGAGCAGTACTTC; CDR3: CASSKGTGDEQYF
D: TRBD2; V: TRBV3-1/TRBV3-2; size: few; J: TRBJ2-1; DNA: TGTGCCAGCAGCCACAGAATCCTTAGCGGGAGTCAGAATGAGCAGTTCTTC; CDR3: CASSHRILSGSQNEQFF
D: TRBD1; V: TRBV9; size: once; J: TRBJ2-2; DNA: TGTGCCAGCACCCGGGACAGGGGGCTGACCGGGGAGCTGTTTTTT; CDR3: CASTRDRGLTGELFF
D: TRBD2; V: TRBV19; size: NA; J: TRBJ2-3; DNA: TGTGCCAGTAGTACTCGGGCGGGGGTCACAGATACGCAGTATTTT; CDR3: CASSTRAGVTDTQYF
D: NA; V: TRBV7-9; size: NA; J: TRBJ2-3; DNA: TGTGCCAGCAGCCCCAGTGGTAGCGGCACAGATACGCAGTATTTT; CDR3: CASSPSGSGTDTQYF
D: NA; V: TRBV14; size: NA; J: TRBJ2-7; DNA: TGTGCCAGCAGCTCTAACAGGGACTCCTACGAGCAGTACTTC; CDR3: CASSSNRDSYEQYF
D: TRBD2; V: TRBV5-6; size: NA; J: TRBJ2-7; DNA: TGTGCCAGCAGCTTGGGAGCGGGAGCCTACGAGCAGTACTTC; CDR3: CASSLGAGAYEQYF
D: NA; V: TRBV10-3; size: NA; J: TRBJ2-2; DNA: TGTGCCATCAGGGAAAAGCCGAACACCGGGGAGCTGTTTTTT; CDR3: CAIREKPNTGELFF
D: TRBD1; V: TRBV19; size: NA; J: TRBJ2-1; DNA: TGTGCCAGTAGGAACAGGGGTAACAATGAGCAGTTCTTC; CDR3: CASRNRGNNEQFF
D: TRBD1; V: TRBV5-6; size: NA; J: TRBJ2-5; DNA: TGTGCCAGCATTGCAGGGGGATTTGGAAAGACCCAGTACTTC; CDR3: CASIAGGFGKTQYF
D: NA; V: TRBV6-5; size: NA; J: TRBJ2-5; DNA: TGTGCCAGCTTAGCCGGGATCTCCTTCCGAGAGACCCAGTACTTC; CDR3: CASLAGISFRETQYF
D: TRBD2; V: TRBV11-3; size: NA; J: TRBJ2-1; DNA: TGTGCCTCCAAGGGGAGCGGGAGGGGTGAGCAGTTCTTC; CDR3: CASKGSGRGEQFF
D: TRBD1; V: TRBV7-3; size: NA; J: TRBJ2-1; DNA: TGTGCCAGCAGCTACCCCGGGACAGGACACAATGAGCAGTTCTTC; CDR3: CASSYPGTGHNEQFF
D: TRBD1; V: TRBV5-4; size: NA; J: TRBJ1-2; DNA: TGTGCCAGCAGCTTGAAGGCAGGGGGCGACTATGGCTACACCTTC; CDR3: CASSLKAGGDYGYTF
D: NA; V: TRBV5-1; size: few; J: TRBJ1-1; DNA: TGCGCCAGCAGCTTGCCGCCCGGGACTGAAGCTTTCTTT; CDR3: CASSLPPGTEAFF
D: NA; V: TRBV2; size: once; J: TRBJ1-2; DNA: TGTGCCAGTCCCGAGGGAGGGTTTGGTGGCTACACCTTC; CDR3: CASPEGGFGGYTF
D: TRBD1; V: TRBV9; size: NA; J: TRBJ2-7; DNA: TGTGCCAGCAGCGAAAAACCCCGGGACAGGGGTAGCTCCTACGAGCAGTACTTC; CDR3: CASSEKPRDRGSSYEQYF
D: TRBD2; V: TRBV15; size: NA; J: TRBJ2-1; DNA: TGTGCCACCAGCAAAGACGGTAGCGGGAGCATTAATGAGCAGTTCTTC; CDR3: CATSKDGSGSINEQFF
D: NA; V: TRBV11-2; size: NA; J: TRBJ2-2; DNA: TGTGCCAGCAGCCGAGCCACCGGTTTTGCCGGGGAGCTGTTTTTT; CDR3: CASSRATGFAGELFF
D: TRBD1; V: TRBV7-9; size: NA; J: TRBJ2-1; DNA: TGTGCCAGCAGCTTAGGGGGACAGAGAAGCTCCTACAATGAGCAGTTCTTC; CDR3: CASSLGGQRSSYNEQFF
D: TRBD1; V: TRBV6-5; size: NA; J: TRBJ1-5; DNA: TGTGCCAGCAGCCGGACAGGTCCGGGCAATCAGCCCCAGCATTTT; CDR3: CASSRTGPGNQPQHF
D: NA; V: TRBV3-1/TRBV3-2; size: NA; J: TRBJ2-2; DNA: TGTGCCAGCAGCCATAGGACAAAGAACACCGGGGAGCTGTTTTTT; CDR3: CASSHRTKNTGELFF
D: NA; V: TRBV2; size: NA; J: TRBJ1-2; DNA: TGTGCCAGCAGGGCAGCGGAGTCATCCCGACATGGCTACACCTTC; CDR3: CASRAAESSRHGYTF
D: NA; V: TRBV7-8; size: NA; J: TRBJ1-2; DNA: TGTGCCAGCAGTAGCTCAGGGGACAACTATGGCTACACCTTC; CDR3: CASSSSGDNYGYTF
D: NA; V: TRBV30; size: few; J: TRBJ2-7; DNA: TGTGCCTGGAGTAGTAGGGAACAGAGCTCCTACGAGCAGTACTTC; CDR3: CAWSSREQSSYEQYF
D: NA; V: TRBV4-1; size: NA; J: TRBJ1-2; DNA: TGCGCCAGCAGCCAGCTCCCAGGGGCGGGTAGTGGCTACACCTTC; CDR3: CASSQLPGAGSGYTF
D: NA; V: TRBV3-1/TRBV3-2; size: once; J: TRBJ1-6; DNA: TGTGCCAGCAGCCTCGCGGGGCCATCTAATTCACCCCTCCACTTT; CDR3: CASSLAGPSNSPLHF
D: TRBD2; V: TRBV27; size: once; J: TRBJ2-5; DNA: TGTGCCAGCAGTTATCGGACTAGGGGACGCATAGAGACCCAGTACTTC; CDR3: CASSYRTRGRIETQYF
D: NA; V: TRBV3-1/TRBV3-2; size: NA; J: TRBJ1-5; DNA: TGTGCCAGCAGCCGAGGCGGCTCCGGAGTGGCCCAGCATTTT; CDR3: CASSRGGSGVAQHF
D: TRBD1; V: TRBV28; size: NA; J: TRBJ1-2; DNA: TGTGCCAGCAGTTCGCCCTTACAGGGGGCAGACTATGGCTACACCTTC; CDR3: CASSSPLQGADYGYTF
D: NA; V: TRBV5-3; size: NA; J: TRBJ2-7; DNA: TGTGCCAGAAGCTTGTGGGGGTTCGGCTACGAGCAGTACTTC; CDR3: CARSLWGFGYEQYF
D: NA; V: TRBV2; size: once; J: TRBJ1-2; DNA: TGTGCCAGCAGTGAATATGGGCAGGCCTATGGCTACACCTTC; CDR3: CASSEYGQAYGYTF
D: TRBD1; V: TRBV18; size: NA; J: TRBJ1-1; DNA: TGTGCCAGCTCAACGGACAGGGGGCAACTGAACACTGAAGCTTTCTTT; CDR3: CASSTDRGQLNTEAFF
D: NA; V: TRBV25-1; size: NA; J: TRBJ1-2; DNA: TGTGCCAGCAGTGATGGACGGGAGGGACTCTATGGCTACACCTTC; CDR3: CASSDGREGLYGYTF
D: TRBD2; V: TRBV4-1; size: NA; J: TRBJ2-1; DNA: TGCGCCAGCAGCCAAGATCTTAGGCTAGCGGGGAGCTCCTACAATGAGCAGTTCTTC; CDR3: CASSQDLRLAGSSYNEQFF
D: NA; V: TRBV5-4; size: NA; J: TRBJ2-1; DNA: TGTGCCAGCAGCCAGGACGTGACCTCCTACAATGAGCAGTTCTTC; CDR3: CASSQDVTSYNEQFF